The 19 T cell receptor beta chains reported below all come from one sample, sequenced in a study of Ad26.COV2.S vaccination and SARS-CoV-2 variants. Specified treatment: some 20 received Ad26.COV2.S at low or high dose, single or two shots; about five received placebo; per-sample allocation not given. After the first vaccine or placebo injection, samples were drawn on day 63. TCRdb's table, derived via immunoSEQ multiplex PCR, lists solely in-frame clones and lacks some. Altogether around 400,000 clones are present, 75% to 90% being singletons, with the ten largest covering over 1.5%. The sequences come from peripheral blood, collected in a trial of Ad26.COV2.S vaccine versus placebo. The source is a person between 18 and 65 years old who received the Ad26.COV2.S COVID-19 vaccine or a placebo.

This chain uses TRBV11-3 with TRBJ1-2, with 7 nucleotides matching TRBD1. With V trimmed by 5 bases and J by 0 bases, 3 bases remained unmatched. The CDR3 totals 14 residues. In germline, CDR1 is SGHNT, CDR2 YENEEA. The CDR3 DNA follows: TGTGCCAGCAGCGGGACAGCTTCTAACTATGGCTACACCTTC. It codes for CASSGTASNYGYTF.

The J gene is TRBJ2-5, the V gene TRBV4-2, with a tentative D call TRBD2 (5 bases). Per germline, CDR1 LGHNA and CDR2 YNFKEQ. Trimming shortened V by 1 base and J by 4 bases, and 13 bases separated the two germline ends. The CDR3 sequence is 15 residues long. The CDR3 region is CASSQGGLGRETQYF. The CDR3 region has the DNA TGTGCCAGCAGCCAAGGGGGTCTGGGGAGAGAGACCCAGTACTTC.

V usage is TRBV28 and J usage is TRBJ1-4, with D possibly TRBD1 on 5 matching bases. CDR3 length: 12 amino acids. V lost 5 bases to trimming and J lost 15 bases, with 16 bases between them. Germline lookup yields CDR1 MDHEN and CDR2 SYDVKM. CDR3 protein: CASSNLGRVMFF. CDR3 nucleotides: TGTGCCAGCAGTAACCTGGGACGGGTGATGTTTTTT. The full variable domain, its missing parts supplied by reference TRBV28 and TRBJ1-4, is DVKVTQSSRYLVKRTGEKVFLECVQDMDHENMFWYRQDPGLGLRLIYFSYDVKMKEKGDIPEGYSVSREKKERFSLILESASTNQTSMYLCASSNLGRVMFFGSGTQLSVL.

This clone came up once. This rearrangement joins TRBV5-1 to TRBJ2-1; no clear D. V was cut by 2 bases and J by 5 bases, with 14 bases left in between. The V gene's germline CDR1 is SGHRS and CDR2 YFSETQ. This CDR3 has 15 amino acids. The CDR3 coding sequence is TGCGCCAGCAGCTTATACCCTGGGCAAAACAATGAGCAGTTCTTC. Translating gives CASSLYPGQNNEQFF.

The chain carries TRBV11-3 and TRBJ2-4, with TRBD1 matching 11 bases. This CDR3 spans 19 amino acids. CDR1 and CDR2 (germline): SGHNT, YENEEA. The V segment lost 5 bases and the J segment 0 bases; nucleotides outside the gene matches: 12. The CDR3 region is CASSRRKGQGVRAKNIQYF. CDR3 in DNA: TGTGCCAGCAGCCGCAGAAAGGGACAGGGGGTAAGAGCCAAAAACATTCAGTACTTC.

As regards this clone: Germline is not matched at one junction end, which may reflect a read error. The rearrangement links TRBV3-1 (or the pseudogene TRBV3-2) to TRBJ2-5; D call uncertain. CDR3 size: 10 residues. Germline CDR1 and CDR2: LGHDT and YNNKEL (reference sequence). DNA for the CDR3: TGTGCCAGCAGCCAAGGCGCCCAATACTTC. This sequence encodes CASSQGAQYF.

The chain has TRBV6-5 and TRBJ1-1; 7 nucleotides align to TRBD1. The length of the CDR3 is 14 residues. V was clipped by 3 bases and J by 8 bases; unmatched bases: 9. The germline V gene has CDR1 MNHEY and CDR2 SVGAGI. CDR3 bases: TGTGCCAGCAGTTATCTTCGGACAGGCTCCGAAGCTTTCTTT. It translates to CASSYLRTGSEAFF.

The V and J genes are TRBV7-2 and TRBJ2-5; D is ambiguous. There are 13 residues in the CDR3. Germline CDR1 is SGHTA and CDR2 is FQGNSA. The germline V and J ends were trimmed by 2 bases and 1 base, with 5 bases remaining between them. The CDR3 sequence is CASSLPSQETQYF. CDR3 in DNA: TGTGCCAGCAGCTTACCATCCCAAGAGACCCAGTACTTC.

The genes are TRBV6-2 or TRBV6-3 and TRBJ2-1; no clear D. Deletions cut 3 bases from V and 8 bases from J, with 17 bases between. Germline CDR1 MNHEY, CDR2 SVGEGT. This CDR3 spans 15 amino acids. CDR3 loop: CASSYPDQRVDEQFF. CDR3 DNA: TGTGCCAGCAGTTATCCAGACCAGCGAGTGGATGAGCAGTTCTTC.

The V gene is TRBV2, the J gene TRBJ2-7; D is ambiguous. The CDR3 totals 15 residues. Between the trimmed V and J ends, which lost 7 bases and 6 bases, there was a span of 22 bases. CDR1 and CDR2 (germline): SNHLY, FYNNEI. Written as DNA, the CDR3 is TGTGCCAGCAAAGACATGGTGGGATGGGTCGGCGAGCAGTACTTC. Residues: CASKDMVGWVGEQYF.

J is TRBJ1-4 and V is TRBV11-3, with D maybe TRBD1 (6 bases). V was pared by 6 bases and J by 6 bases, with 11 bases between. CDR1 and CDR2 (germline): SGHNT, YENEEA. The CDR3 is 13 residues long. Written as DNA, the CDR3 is TGTGCCAGCAGTTCAGGGGTGGATGAAAAACTGTTTTTT. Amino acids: CASSSGVDEKLFF.

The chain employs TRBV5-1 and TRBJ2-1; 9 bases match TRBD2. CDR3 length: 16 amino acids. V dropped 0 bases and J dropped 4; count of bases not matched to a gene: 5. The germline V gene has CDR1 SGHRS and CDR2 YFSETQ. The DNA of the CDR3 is TGCGCCAGCAGCTTGGATGCGGGAGGGGTGTACAATGAGCAGTTCTTC. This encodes CASSLDAGGVYNEQFF.

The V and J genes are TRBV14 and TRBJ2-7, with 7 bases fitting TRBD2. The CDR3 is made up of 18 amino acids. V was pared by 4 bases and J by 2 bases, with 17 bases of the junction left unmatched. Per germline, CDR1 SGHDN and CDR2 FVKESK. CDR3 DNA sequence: TGTGCCAGCAGCCGCCAAGCCCGCCGGCTAGCGGAAACCTACGAGCAGTACTTC. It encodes CASSRQARRLAETYEQYF. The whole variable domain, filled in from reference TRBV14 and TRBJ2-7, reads EAGVTQFPSHSVIEKGQTVTLRCDPISGHDNLYWYRRVMGKEIKFLLHFVKESKQDESGMPNNRFLAERTGGTYSTLKVQPAELEDSGVYFCASSRQARRLAETYEQYFGPGTRLTVT.

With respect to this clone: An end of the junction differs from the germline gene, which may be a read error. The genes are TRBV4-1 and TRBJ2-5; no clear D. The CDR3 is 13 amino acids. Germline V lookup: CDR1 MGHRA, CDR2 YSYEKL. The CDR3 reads CASSQAGVGPVDF. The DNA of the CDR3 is TGCGCCAGCAGCCAGGCTGGGGTGGGCCCCGTGGACTTC.

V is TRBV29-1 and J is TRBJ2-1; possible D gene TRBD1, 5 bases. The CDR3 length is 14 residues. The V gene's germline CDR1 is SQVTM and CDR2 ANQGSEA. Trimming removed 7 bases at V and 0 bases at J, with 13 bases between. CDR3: CSAVQEGSYNEQFF. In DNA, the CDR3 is TGCAGCGCAGTACAGGAAGGCTCCTACAATGAGCAGTTCTTC.

CDR3 in amino acids: CASSLAHGGGEANQPQHF. DNA of the CDR3: TGTGCCAGCAGCTTGGCCCATGGGGGGGGAGAGGCGAATCAGCCCCAGCATTTT. V is TRBV5-6 and J is TRBJ1-5, with D tentatively TRBD1 (5 bases). The CDR3 extends over 18 amino acids. V was clipped by 0 bases and J by 4 bases, with 20 bases between them. The V gene's germline CDR1 is SGHDT and CDR2 YYEEEE.

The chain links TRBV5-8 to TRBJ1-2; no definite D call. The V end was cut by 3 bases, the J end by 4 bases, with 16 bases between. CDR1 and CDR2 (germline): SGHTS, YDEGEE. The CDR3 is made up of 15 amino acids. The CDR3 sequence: CASSSTRGNLYGYTF. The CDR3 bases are TGTGCCAGCAGCTCGACGCGCGGAAACCTCTATGGCTACACCTTC.

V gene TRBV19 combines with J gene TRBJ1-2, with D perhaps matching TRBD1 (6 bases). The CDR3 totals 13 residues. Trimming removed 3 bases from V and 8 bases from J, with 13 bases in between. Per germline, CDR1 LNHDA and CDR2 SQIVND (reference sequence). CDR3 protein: CASSIRDGGGYTF. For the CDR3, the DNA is TGTGCCAGTAGTATCAGGGACGGGGGCGGCTACACCTTC. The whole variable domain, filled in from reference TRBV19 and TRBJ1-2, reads DGGITQSPKYLFRKEGQNVTLSCEQNLNHDAMYWYRQDPGQGLRLIYYSQIVNDFQKGDIAEGYSVSREKKESFPLTVTSAQKNPTAFYLCASSIRDGGGYTFGSGTRLTVV.

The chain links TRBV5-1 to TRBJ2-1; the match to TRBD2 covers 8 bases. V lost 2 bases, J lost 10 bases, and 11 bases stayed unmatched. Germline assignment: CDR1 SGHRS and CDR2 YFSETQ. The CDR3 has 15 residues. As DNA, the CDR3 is TGCGCCAGCAGCTTCGGGAGGGGACTAGGAGGGGAGCAGTTCTTC. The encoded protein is CASSFGRGLGGEQFF.